Given below is one TCR beta chain in context. Its antigen is still unknown. The data were obtained in a study of cytomegalovirus exposure and HLA in healthy donors. The study, taken as a whole, reports: An observed cluster of highly shared sequence variants was recorded as a likely sequencing artifact. Rates of TCR association differed by HLA locus in a later analysis, with DRB1 highest and HLA-C lowest.

This CDR3 is built from 15 residues. PCR primers comprised 60 Vbeta and 13 Jbeta primers. This table comes from immunoSEQ multiplex PCR, and its TCRdb copy is limited to in-frame clones, with some not included. The sample comprises roughly 160,000 clones, 60% to 85% of which are singletons, and 3.1% rests with the top ten. This TCR derives from a woman aged 50 to 60 in good health and CMV-seropositive. The sequencing input was PBMCs. The rearrangement uses TRBV21-1 and TRBJ2-1; no DNA check was done on the table's D call, TRBD1. TRBV21-1 is shown as a pseudogene. The CDR3 DNA reads TGTGCCAGCAATCAACAGGGGGGCACGGAGAATGAGCAGTTCTTC. As protein: CASNQQGGTENEQFF.